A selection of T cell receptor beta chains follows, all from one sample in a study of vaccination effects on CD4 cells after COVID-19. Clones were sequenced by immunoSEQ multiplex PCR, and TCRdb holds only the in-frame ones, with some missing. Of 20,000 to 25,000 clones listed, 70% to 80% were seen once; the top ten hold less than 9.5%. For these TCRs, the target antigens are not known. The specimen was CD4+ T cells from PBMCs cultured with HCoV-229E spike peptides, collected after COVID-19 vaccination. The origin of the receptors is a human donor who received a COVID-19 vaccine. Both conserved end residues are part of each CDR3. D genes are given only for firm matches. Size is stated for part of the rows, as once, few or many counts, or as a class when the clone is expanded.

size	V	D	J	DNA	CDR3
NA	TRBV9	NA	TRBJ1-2	TGTGCCAGCAGCGTAGAGGGCGGGACGAGCTACACCTTC	CASSVEGGTSYTF
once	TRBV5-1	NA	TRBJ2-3	TGCGCCAGCAGCTTGTTCGCAGACCCAGATACGCAGTATTTT	CASSLFADPDTQYF
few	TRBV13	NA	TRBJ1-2	TGTGCCAGCAGCTGGGGTAGAAGCGGGGGCTACACCTTC	CASSWGRSGGYTF
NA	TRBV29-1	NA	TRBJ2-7	TGCAGCGCCCGGACCTCTTCCTACGAGCAGTACTTC	CSARTSSYEQYF
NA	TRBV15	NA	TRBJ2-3	TGTGCCACCAGCAGAGAACCGGGACCAGGCACAGATACGCAGTATTTT	CATSREPGPGTDTQYF
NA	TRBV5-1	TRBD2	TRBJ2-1	TGCGCCAGCCGTCCCGAAGCGGGAAGCTCCTACAATGAGCAGTTCTTC	CASRPEAGSSYNEQFF
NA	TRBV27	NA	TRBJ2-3	TGTGCCAGCAGTTTAGCCGATACGCAGTATTTT	CASSLADTQYF
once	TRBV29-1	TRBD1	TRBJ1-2	TGCAGCGTTGAAGATCTCCCAGGGGGCTATGGCTACACCTTC	CSVEDLPGGYGYTF
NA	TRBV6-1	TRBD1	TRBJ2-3	TGTGCCAGCAGTGAAGGACAGGGGGGGTTCGATACGCAGTATTTT	CASSEGQGGFDTQYF
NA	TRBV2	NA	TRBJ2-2	TGTGCCAGCAGCCCACGATGGACCGGGGAGCTGTTTTTT	CASSPRWTGELFF
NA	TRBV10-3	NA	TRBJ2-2	TGTGCCATCAGGCCTTTGAACACCGGGGAGCTGTTTTTT	CAIRPLNTGELFF
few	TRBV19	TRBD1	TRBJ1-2	TGTGCCAGTAGTCGGACAGGGTTCTATGGCTACACCTTC	CASSRTGFYGYTF
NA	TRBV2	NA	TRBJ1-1	TGTGCCAGCAGTGCTCAGGCGTCAGAAGCTTTCTTT	CASSAQASEAFF
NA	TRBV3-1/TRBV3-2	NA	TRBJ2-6	TGTGCCAGCAGCCAAGATTTTCAGGGTTCAGCTGGGGCCAACGTCCTGACTTTC	CASSQDFQGSAGANVLTF
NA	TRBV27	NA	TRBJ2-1	TGTGCCAGCAGCCCGGACCGTAGCTCCTACAATGAGCAGTTCTTC	CASSPDRSSYNEQFF
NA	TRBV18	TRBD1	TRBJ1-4	TGTGCCAGCTCACGAGGGGGCCACTATGCGGATGAAAAACTGTTTTTT	CASSRGGHYADEKLFF
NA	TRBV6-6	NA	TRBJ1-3	TGTGCCAGCAGTCTCGAGATTCCTGGAAACACCATATATTTT	CASSLEIPGNTIYF
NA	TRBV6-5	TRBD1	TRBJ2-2	TGTGCCAGCAGTCGGGGACAGACTAACACCGGGGAGCTGTTTTTT	CASSRGQTNTGELFF
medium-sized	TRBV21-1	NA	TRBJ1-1	TGTGCCAGCAGCAAAGTAGGGATAATGAACACTGAAGCTTTCTTT	CASSKVGIMNTEAFF
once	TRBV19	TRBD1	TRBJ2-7	TGTGCCAGTAGTATCGACAGGGGGTCCTACGAGCAGTACTTC	CASSIDRGSYEQYF
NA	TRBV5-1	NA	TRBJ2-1	TGCGCCAGCAGCCCAAGGGGGGCGGGGGCCTCAAATGAGCAGTTCTTC	CASSPRGAGASNEQFF
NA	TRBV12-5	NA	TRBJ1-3	TGTGCTACCCAGGGTGTAAGAGGAAACACCATATATTTT	CATQGVRGNTIYF
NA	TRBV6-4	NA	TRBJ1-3	TGTGCCAGCAGTGACAGGGCTGGAAACACCATATATTTT	CASSDRAGNTIYF
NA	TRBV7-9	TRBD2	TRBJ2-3	TGTGCCAGCAGCTTAGTCGTCCTAGCGGCAACAGATACGCAGTATTTT	CASSLVVLAATDTQYF
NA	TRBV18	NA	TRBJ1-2	TGTGCCAGCTCACCACCGCACAGTGGAAACTATGGCTACACCTTC	CASSPPHSGNYGYTF
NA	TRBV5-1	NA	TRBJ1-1	TGCGCCAGCAGCTTGGGGGGGGGAATGAACACTGAAGCTTTCTTT	CASSLGGGMNTEAFF
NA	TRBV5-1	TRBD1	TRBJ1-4	TGCGCCAGCAGCTCCGGACAGGGGGCAACTAATGAAAAACTGTTTTTT	CASSSGQGATNEKLFF
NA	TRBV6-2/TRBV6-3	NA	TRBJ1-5	TGTGCCAGCAGTTACTCCGGGGGCCGGGTGAATCAGCCCCAGCATTTT	CASSYSGGRVNQPQHF
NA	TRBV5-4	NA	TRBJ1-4	TGTGCCAGCAGCACAACAACTAATGAAAAACTGTTTTTT	CASSTTTNEKLFF
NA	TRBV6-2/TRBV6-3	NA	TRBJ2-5	TGTGCCAGCAGTTACTCGAACAGAAGAGAGACCCAGTACTTC	CASSYSNRRETQYF
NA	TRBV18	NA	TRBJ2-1	TGTGCCAGCTCACCTTACCAGAAATACAATGAGCAGTTCTTC	CASSPYQKYNEQFF
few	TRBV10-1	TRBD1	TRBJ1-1	TGCGCCAGCAGTGGGCTCGGACAGGCGAACACTGAAGCTTTCTTT	CASSGLGQANTEAFF
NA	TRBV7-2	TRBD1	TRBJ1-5	TGTGCCAGCAGCCAAGGGACAGTTGAGCCCCAGCATTTT	CASSQGTVEPQHF
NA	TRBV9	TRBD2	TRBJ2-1	TGTGCCAGCAGCGTTACGAGCGGGAGAGATTACAATGAGCAGTTCTTC	CASSVTSGRDYNEQFF
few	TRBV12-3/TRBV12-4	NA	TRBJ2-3	TGTGCCAGCAGCCCTATAGTAACAGATACGCAGTATTTT	CASSPIVTDTQYF
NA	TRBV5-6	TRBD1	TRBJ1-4	TGTGCCAGCAGCTCAACCCCGGGACAGGGTAATGAAAAACTGTTTTTT	CASSSTPGQGNEKLFF
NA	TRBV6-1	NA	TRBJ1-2	TGTGCCAGCAGTGAAATCGGGGGGACTGGCTACACCTTC	CASSEIGGTGYTF
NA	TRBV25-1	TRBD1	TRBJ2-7	TGTGCCAGCAGGGACAGGGGGCCCCCCTACGAGCAGTACTTC	CASRDRGPPYEQYF
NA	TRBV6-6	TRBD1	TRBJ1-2	TGTGCCAGCAGCCCCGGGACAGGCTATGGCTACACCTTC	CASSPGTGYGYTF
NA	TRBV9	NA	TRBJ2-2	TGTGCCAGCAGCGTAGCCCCCAACACCGGGGAGCTGTTTTTT	CASSVAPNTGELFF
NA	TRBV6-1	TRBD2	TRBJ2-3	TGTGCCAGCAGTGAACTAGCGGCTAGCACAGATACGCAGTATTTT	CASSELAASTDTQYF